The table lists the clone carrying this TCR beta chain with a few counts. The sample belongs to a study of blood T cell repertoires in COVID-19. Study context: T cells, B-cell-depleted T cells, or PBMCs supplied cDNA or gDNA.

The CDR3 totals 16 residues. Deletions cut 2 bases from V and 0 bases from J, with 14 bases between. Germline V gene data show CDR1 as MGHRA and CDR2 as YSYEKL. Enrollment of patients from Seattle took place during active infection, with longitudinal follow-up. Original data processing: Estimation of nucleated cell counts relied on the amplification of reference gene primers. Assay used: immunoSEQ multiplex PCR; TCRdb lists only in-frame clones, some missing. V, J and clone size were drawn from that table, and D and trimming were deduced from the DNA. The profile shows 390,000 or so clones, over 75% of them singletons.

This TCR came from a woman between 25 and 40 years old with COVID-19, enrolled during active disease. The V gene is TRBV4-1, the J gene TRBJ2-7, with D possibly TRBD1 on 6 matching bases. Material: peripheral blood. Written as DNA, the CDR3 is TGCGCCAGCAGCCAATTACCGGGACATCGCTCCTACGAGCAGTACTTC. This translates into CASSQLPGHRSYEQYF.